This record looks at one T cell receptor beta chain sequence and its context. This sample stems from a study of CD8 T cells in Susac syndrome. RNA in amounts of roughly 0.5 to 1 ug was reverse transcribed with random hexamers. TCRdb re-analysed the immunoSEQ multiplex PCR reads in MiXCR, keeping a single row per CDR3 protein. The sample lists roughly 100,000 distinct CDR3 sequences; less than 95% were seen once. The T cells that were sequenced for TCR beta were CD8+ and CD4+ cells from blood. Trimming removed 8 bases at V and 2 bases at J, with 14 bases between. Germline V gene lookup returns CDR1 PRHDT and CDR2 FYEKMQ (reference sequence). This CDR3 is 14 amino acids long.

The clonotype comes from a human donor with Susac syndrome. Source material: CD8+ T cells from PBMCs. V is TRBV13 and J is TRBJ2-3, with D perhaps TRBD2 (6 bases). CDR3 nucleotide sequence: TGTGCCAGCTCACGGGGGACCTTCACAGATACGCAGTATTTT. Translated, it gives CASSRGTFTDTQYF.